The 10 T cell receptor beta chains given below trace back to one sample, sequenced in a study of T cells in Graves' hyperthyroidism and ophthalmopathy. Amplified regions were TCR beta CDR3 sequences from RNA transcripts. HTBI primers drove first-round RT-PCR of the TCR CDR3. Via MiXCR, TCRdb re-called the multiplex PCR reads, giving one row per CDR3 protein. The sample holds around 350,000 distinct CDR3 sequences, around a quarter seen once. The sample comprised blood. All receptors derive from a man aged 50 to 59 with Graves' hyperthyroidism.

This clonotype was detected only a few times. This chain joins TRBV15 and TRBJ2-5; D uncertain. V lost 9 bases to trimming and J lost 2 bases, with 13 bases between them. This CDR3 spans 13 amino acids. The germline gives CDR1 LNHNV, CDR2 YYDKDF (reference sequence). Here the CDR3 reads CATRRSLQETQYF. The CDR3 region has the DNA TGTGCCACGAGGCGGAGCCTGCAAGAGACCCAGTACTTC. Using reference TRBV15 and TRBJ2-5 for the parts outside the CDR3, the full variable domain is DAMVIQNPRYQVTQFGKPVTLSCSQTLNHNVMYWYQQKSSQAPKLLFHYYDKDFNNEADTPDNFQSRRPNTSFCFLDIRSPGLGDTAMYLCATRRSLQETQYFGPGTRLLVL.

V gene TRBV27 combines with J gene TRBJ2-1, with 8 bases lining up with TRBD1. V lost 9 bases to trimming and J lost 8 bases; unmatched junction nucleotides: 9. Germline V lookup: CDR1 MNHEY, CDR2 SMNVEV (reference sequence). The CDR3 contains 13 residues. The CDR3 loop is CASRQGIVDEQFF. The CDR3 nucleotides read TGTGCCAGTAGACAGGGGATCGTCGATGAGCAGTTCTTC.

This clonotype was seen at least ten times. In DNA form, the CDR3 reads TGTGCCAGCTCACCGGACCGATACTATGGCTACACCTTC. Translated: CASSPDRYYGYTF. The V call is TRBV18, the J call TRBJ1-2; D gene uncertain. There are 13 residues in the CDR3. From germline, CDR1 is KGHSH and CDR2 LQKENI. The V end lost 3 bases, the J end lost 3 bases, and 8 bases lay between the germline ends.

This clonotype was detected a few times. This rearrangement joins TRBV2 to TRBJ1-5, with TRBD1 as a possible D gene (5 bases). Trimming removed 7 bases from V and 4 bases from J, with 17 bases in between. The CDR3 contains 15 residues. CDR1 is SNHLY, CDR2 FYNNEI, per germline. The CDR3 loop reads CASTWQAGQNQPQHF. DNA of the CDR3: TGTGCCAGCACCTGGCAGGCGGGGCAGAATCAGCCCCAGCATTTT.

This clonotype turned up a few times. This rearrangement joins TRBV29-1 to TRBJ2-4; TRBD2 aligns across 10 bases. Germline V gene lookup returns CDR1 SQVTM and CDR2 ANQGSEA. The CDR3 is made up of 17 amino acids. V dropped 4 bases and J dropped 3; count of bases not matched to a gene: 12. CDR3 bases: TGCAGCGTTGGGGGGCTAGCGGGAGATTGGGGCAAAAACATTCAGTACTTC. The encoded protein is CSVGGLAGDWGKNIQYF.

On this clonotype itself: At one boundary the junction diverges from the germline segment, which might be a read error. The chain joins TRBV5-1 to TRBJ2-2; 9 bases match TRBD1. CDR3 length: 17 amino acids. Germline CDR1 reads SGHRS; CDR2 reads YFSETQ. CDR3 in amino acids: CTSSPPPDRGNTGELFF. The CDR3 nucleotides are TGCACCAGCAGCCCACCACCGGACAGGGGAAACACCGGGGAGCTGTTTTTT.

The chain carries TRBV30 and TRBJ2-1; 12 bases fit TRBD2. Germline V gene sequence: CDR1 GTSNPN, CDR2 SVGIG (reference sequence). V lost 4 bases to trimming and J lost 0 bases; unmatched junction nucleotides: 4. The CDR3 is 16 amino acids. The CDR3 is CAWTETSGSSYNEQFF. Here the CDR3 DNA reads TGTGCCTGGACGGAGACTAGCGGGAGCTCCTACAATGAGCAGTTCTTC.

The genes are TRBV5-1 and TRBJ1-1, with D perhaps TRBD1 (5 bases). Trimming took 3 bases from V and 0 from J, leaving 12 bases between them. Per germline, CDR1 SGHRS and CDR2 YFSETQ. The CDR3 spans 15 residues. As DNA, the CDR3 is TGCGCCAGCAGCTCGACAGTGACCATGAACACTGAAGCTTTCTTT. This translates into CASSSTVTMNTEAFF.

This clonotype occurred a few times. The chain couples TRBV3-1 to TRBJ2-7; 8 bases are a match to TRBD1. V dropped 4 bases and J dropped 4; count of bases not matched to a gene: 6. CDR3 length: 14 residues. Germline V gene sequence: CDR1 LGHDT, CDR2 YNNKEL (reference sequence). The CDR3 DNA sequence: TGTGCCAGCAGCCTCCCGGGACAGGAGTACGAGCAGTACTTC. Translated: CASSLPGQEYEQYF.

A remark on this clonotype: At one end the junction does not follow the germline gene, possibly because of a read error. CDR3 sequence: CSFDSSYNEQFF. The DNA for the CDR3 is TGCAGCTTTGACTCCTCCTACAATGAGCAGTTCTTC. V usage is TRBV29-1 and J usage is TRBJ2-1; D gene uncertain. The germline V gene encodes CDR1 SQVTM and CDR2 ANQGSEA. CDR3 length: 12 residues.